These T cell receptor beta chains were read from a single sample in a study of blood T cell repertoires in COVID-19. The repertoire was sequenced with immunoSEQ multiplex PCR; TCRdb's copy has only in-frame clones and lacks some. The table shows fewer than 85,000 clones, with approximately 80% occurring only once. The material sequenced was peripheral blood. The receptors originated from a man between 65 and 85 years old with COVID-19, enrolled during active disease. CDR3s include the opening cysteine and the closing phenylalanine or tryptophan. D genes are given only for firm matches. Some rows have no size entry. The others give once, few or many, or a class for an expanded clone.

J,length,V,size,D,CDR3,DNA
TRBJ2-4,15,TRBV4-3,.,TRBD2,CASPGGPTAKNIQYF,TGCGCCAGTCCGGGGGGACCGACGGCCAAAAACATTCAGTACTTC
TRBJ2-7,16,TRBV6-5,.,.,CASSYGLPGTPYEQYF,TGTGCCAGCAGTTACGGACTGCCCGGGACACCGTACGAGCAGTACTTC
TRBJ1-2,16,TRBV18,.,TRBD1,CASSPGTGRVNYGYTF,TGTGCCAGCTCACCCGGGACAGGGAGAGTAAACTATGGCTACACCTTC
TRBJ2-2,14,TRBV28,.,.,CASSWDTNTGELFF,TGTGCCAGCAGTTGGGACACGAACACCGGGGAGCTGTTTTTT
TRBJ1-4,14,TRBV4-1,once,.,CASSQVAQNEKLFF,TGCGCCAGCAGCCAAGTGGCCCAAAATGAAAAACTGTTTTTT
TRBJ2-1,12,TRBV19,.,.,CASALNRDEQFF,TGTGCCAGCGCCCTTAACAGGGATGAGCAGTTCTTC
TRBJ2-6,14,TRBV28,once,.,CASREGSGANVLTF,TGTGCCAGCAGGGAGGGCTCTGGGGCCAACGTCCTGACTTTC
TRBJ1-4,13,TRBV27,once,TRBD1,CASSFHGQGRLFF,TGTGCCAGCAGTTTCCATGGACAGGGGAGACTGTTTTTT
TRBJ2-3,18,TRBV7-9,.,TRBD2,CASSLTGTSGLLTDTQYF,TGTGCCAGCAGCCTAACCGGGACTAGCGGTCTTCTCACAGATACGCAGTATTTT
TRBJ1-2,15,TRBV3-1/TRBV3-2,few,.,CASSQGQVPNYGYTF,TGTGCCAGCAGCCAAGGGCAGGTCCCTAACTATGGCTACACCTTC
TRBJ2-5,16,TRBV5-1,.,TRBD2,CASSLTPLAGDETQYF,TGCGCCAGCAGCCTTACCCCTCTAGCGGGAGATGAGACCCAGTACTTC
TRBJ1-2,17,TRBV7-2,.,TRBD1,CASSSGQASGGPKGYTF,TGTGCCAGCAGCTCAGGACAGGCTTCAGGAGGGCCAAAGGGGTACACCTTC
TRBJ1-2,14,TRBV7-9,few,.,CASSYSSGIYGYTF,TGTGCCAGCAGCTACAGTTCAGGGATTTATGGCTACACCTTC
TRBJ1-5,15,TRBV9,few,.,CASSVGVGSNQPQHF,TGTGCCAGCAGCGTAGGGGTGGGCAGCAATCAGCCCCAGCATTTT
TRBJ1-2,13,TRBV30,.,TRBD1,CAWSPGQVNGYTF,TGTGCCTGGAGTCCCGGACAGGTTAATGGCTACACCTTC
TRBJ1-1,13,TRBV9,.,.,CASTRAMNTEAFF,TGTGCCAGCACCAGGGCCATGAACACTGAAGCTTTCTTT
TRBJ2-1,14,TRBV24-1,few,TRBD1,CATSDTTGLNEQFF,TGTGCCACCAGTGACACGACAGGGCTCAATGAGCAGTTCTTC
TRBJ2-1,14,TRBV7-2,few,TRBD2,CASSWGLAPNEQFF,TGTGCCAGCAGCTGGGGACTAGCCCCCAATGAGCAGTTCTTC
TRBJ2-1,15,TRBV4-1,few,TRBD2,CASSSGSSSYNEQFF,TGCGCCAGCAGTAGCGGGTCAAGCTCCTACAATGAGCAGTTCTTC
TRBJ2-3,15,TRBV5-1,.,.,CASSLPGLSTDTQYF,TGCGCCAGCAGCTTGCCAGGACTAAGCACAGATACGCAGTATTTT
TRBJ2-2,15,TRBV5-1,.,TRBD2,CASSSSGSETGELFF,TGCGCCAGCAGCTCTAGCGGGAGTGAGACCGGGGAGCTGTTTTTT
TRBJ2-1,11,TRBV14,.,.,CASSQDVEQFF,TGTGCCAGCAGCCAAGACGTTGAGCAGTTCTTC
TRBJ2-2,15,TRBV19,many,TRBD1,CASSIASTGTGELFF,TGTGCCAGTAGTATAGCTTCGACAGGGACCGGGGAGCTGTTTTTT
TRBJ1-4,15,TRBV19,.,TRBD1,CASSPPGTGGEKLFF,TGTGCCAGTAGTCCCCCTGGGACAGGGGGTGAAAAACTGTTTTTT
TRBJ1-2,14,TRBV5-1,few,TRBD1,CASSPGTATYGYTF,TGCGCCAGCAGCCCCGGGACAGCCACCTATGGCTACACCTTC
TRBJ2-7,15,TRBV5-1,few,TRBD2,CASSLTSGSYYEQYF,TGCGCCAGCAGCTTGACTAGCGGGAGTTACTACGAGCAGTACTTC
TRBJ2-3,14,TRBV9,.,.,CASSPQGRADTQYF,TGTGCCAGCAGCCCGCAGGGGCGGGCAGATACGCAGTATTTT